The T cell receptor beta chain under discussion was sequenced for a study of blood T cell repertoires in COVID-19. Per the original methods: It was from reference gene primer amplification that nucleated cell counts were estimated. The table came from immunoSEQ multiplex PCR; TCRdb's copy has only in-frame clones and leaves some out. The D gene and trimming were derived from the DNA, and the V and J assignments and clone size from that table. The table lists under 300,000 clones, 82% of them singletons. The CDR3 spans 13 residues. V lost 4 bases and J 7 bases, leaving 14 bases between the germline ends. CDR1 WNHNN and CDR2 SYGVQD come from the germline V gene (reference sequence).

The sequence was collected from a woman aged 55-69 years with active or convalescent COVID-19. The chain has TRBV10-1 and TRBJ2-7; TRBD2 might be the D (6 bases). The sample was peripheral blood. In DNA form, the CDR3 reads TGCGCCAGCAGTGTAACGGGGGTAGGGGAGCAGTACTTC. This gives the protein CASSVTGVGEQYF.